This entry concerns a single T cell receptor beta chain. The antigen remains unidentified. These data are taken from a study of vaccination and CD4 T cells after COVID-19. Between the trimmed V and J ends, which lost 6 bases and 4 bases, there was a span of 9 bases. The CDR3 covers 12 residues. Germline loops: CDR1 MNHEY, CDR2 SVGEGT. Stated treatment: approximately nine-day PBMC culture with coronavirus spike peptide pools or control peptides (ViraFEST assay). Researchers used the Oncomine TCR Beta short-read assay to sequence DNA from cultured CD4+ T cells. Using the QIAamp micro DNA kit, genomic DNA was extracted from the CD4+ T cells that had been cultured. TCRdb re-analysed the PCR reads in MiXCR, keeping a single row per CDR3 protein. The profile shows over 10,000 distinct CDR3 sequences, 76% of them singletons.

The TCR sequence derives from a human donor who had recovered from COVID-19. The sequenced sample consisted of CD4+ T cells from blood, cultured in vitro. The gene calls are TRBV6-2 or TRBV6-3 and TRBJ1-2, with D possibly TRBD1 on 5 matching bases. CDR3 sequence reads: CASRDKGYGYTF. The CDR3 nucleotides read TGTGCCAGCAGGGACAAGGGCTATGGCTACACCTTC.